The clone carrying this TCR beta chain occurred a few times. Using immunoSEQ multiplex PCR, the repertoire was profiled, and TCRdb retains in-frame clones only, with some absent. Found here are about 120,000 clones, about 70% of them singletons; the top ten hold 1.5% to 2%. This sample is drawn from a study of blood T cell repertoires in COVID-19. Whole-study context: Nucleic acid was either cDNA or gDNA, and it came from T cells, B-cell-depleted T cells, or PBMCs.

The length of the CDR3 is 13 residues. The germline V and J ends were trimmed by 5 bases and 8 bases, with 10 bases remaining between them. Germline CDR1 and CDR2: SGHAT and FQNNGV. Sequenced material: peripheral blood. The V gene is TRBV11-2, the J gene TRBJ1-6; weak D call: TRBD1 (6 bases). This clonotype was obtained from a woman between 65 and 79 years old with acute or convalescent COVID-19. CDR3 nucleotide sequence: TGTGCCAGCAGCCGAGGGGGGGATTCACCCCTCCACTTT. This translates into CASSRGGDSPLHF.